The entry below gives a single TCR beta chain sequence along with its context. Its antigen is as yet unknown. Other DNA sequences in this sample translate to the same CDR3. After isolation, RNA underwent reverse transcription to generate cDNA as the sequencing template. Generated by immunoSEQ multiplex PCR, the TCRdb table keeps only in-frame clones and is missing some. The data show a few hundred thousand clones, about 57% seen once. The data belong to a study of CD8+ T cells in alopecia areata. Notes on the study in general: Tofacitinib significantly decreased scalp clonality and expanded CD8+ clones among top 100. Compared with mice, patients displayed less clear TCR sharing, possibly for HLA-related reasons. For lesional scalp, especially alopecia totalis/universalis, clonality was higher than in normal scalp.

V shed 6 bases and J 6 bases; nucleotides not matched to a gene: 8. Germline-derived CDR1 and CDR2 are SGHRS and YFSETQ. The CDR3 spans 14 residues. Treatment described: oral pan-JAK inhibitor, 5-10 mg twice daily. The sequence came from a human donor with alopecia areata. The sample in question was CD4+ T cells sorted from blood, obtained at week 4, from a patient treated with tofacitinib. The V call is TRBV5-1, the J call TRBJ2-3, with 9 bases aligning to TRBD2. CDR3 amino acids: CASKRDSGGDTQYF. Here the CDR3 DNA reads TGCGCCAGCAAGAGGGATAGCGGGGGTGATACGCAGTATTTT.